One sample yielded the 3 T cell receptor beta chains listed below, sequenced in a study of graft-versus-host responses after intestinal transplantation. Sequencing was performed with immunoSEQ multiplex PCR; in TCRdb, only in-frame clones are kept and a portion is missing. The data contain about 89,000 clones, over 85% of them singletons. These receptors lack a known antigen. The source was unstimulated CD4+ T cells sorted from spleen or lymph node cells, collected before intestinal transplant. The source of these receptors is a human donor who received an intestinal transplant.

The chain employs TRBV7-6 and TRBJ1-3, with D perhaps matching TRBD1 (6 bases). The CDR3 is made up of 15 amino acids. Trimming stripped 5 bases from V and 1 base from J, with 12 bases between. CDR1 and CDR2 from the germline V gene are SGHVS and FNYEAQ. The CDR3 region is CASSTNRDSGNTIYF. Here the CDR3 DNA reads TGTGCCAGCAGCACCAACAGGGATTCTGGAAACACCATATATTTT.

This clone was observed once. J is TRBJ2-7 and V is TRBV6-5; TRBD2 agrees at 7 bases. The CDR3 has 13 amino acids. The trim removed 6 bases at V and 7 bases at J, leaving 9 bases unmatched. The germline V gene has CDR1 MNHEY and CDR2 SVGAGI. The DNA for the CDR3 is TGTGCCAGCAGCCTAGCGGTAGGCGTGGAGCAGTACTTC. Its protein product is CASSLAVGVEQYF.

V and J are TRBV6-6 and TRBJ1-5; TRBD1 matches 8 bases. The CDR3 sequence is 15 residues long. The junction had 5 bases not matched to a gene; V was cut back by 4 bases and J by 3 bases. The germline V gene encodes CDR1 MNHNY and CDR2 SVGAGI (reference sequence). The CDR3 DNA reads as TGTGCCAGCAGTTTTGCAGGGGGCATCAATCAGCCCCAGCATTTT. Its translation: CASSFAGGINQPQHF.